The 22 T cell receptor beta chains below all came from one sample that was sequenced in a study of blood T cell repertoires in COVID-19. The repertoire was sequenced with immunoSEQ multiplex PCR; TCRdb's copy has only in-frame clones and lacks some. Here the sample spans about 210,000 clones, about four fifths being singletons. The sample comprised PBMCs or T cells enriched from blood (not recorded which). The origin of the receptors is a woman aged 25 to 39 who had been exposed to COVID-19.

The chain links TRBV2 to TRBJ2-7; D is unresolved. Trimming pared 1 base from V and 2 bases from J, leaving 12 bases between. The CDR3 spans 15 residues. The germline V gene encodes CDR1 SNHLY and CDR2 FYNNEI. CDR3 coding DNA: TGTGCCAGCAGTGAAGGAGGTCTGGGTACCTACGAGCAGTACTTC. Protein product: CASSEGGLGTYEQYF. The whole variable domain, filled in from reference TRBV2 and TRBJ2-7, reads EPEVTQTPSHQVTQMGQEVILRCVPISNHLYFYWYRQILGQKVEFLVSFYNNEISEKSEIFDDQFSVERPDGSNFTLKIRSTKLEDSAMYFCASSEGGLGTYEQYFGPGTRLTVT.

V is TRBV4-1 and J is TRBJ1-5; a possible D gene is TRBD1 (5 bases). The CDR3 totals 15 residues. The germline V gene has CDR1 MGHRA and CDR2 YSYEKL. The ends were cut back, 5 bases at V and 3 bases at J, with 14 bases in the middle. The CDR3 protein is CASSSLGGPNQPQHF. CDR3 sequence (DNA): TGCGCCAGCAGCAGCCTGGGGGGACCCAATCAGCCCCAGCATTTT.

The genes are TRBV7-9 and TRBJ2-3; 7 bases line up with TRBD1. With V trimmed by 5 bases and J by 1 base, 6 bases remained unmatched. The CDR3 is 15 residues long. CDR1 and CDR2 from the germline V gene are SEHNR and FQNEAQ (reference sequence). Here the CDR3 reads CASSHTGVGTDTQYF. CDR3 bases: TGTGCCAGCAGCCATACAGGGGTGGGCACAGATACGCAGTATTTT.

The gene calls are TRBV15 and TRBJ2-6; D may be TRBD1 (6 bases). Trimming cost V 0 bases and J 1 base, with 19 bases left between them. Germline lookup yields CDR1 LNHNV and CDR2 YYDKDF (reference sequence). The CDR3 covers 20 residues. The CDR3 DNA is TGTGCCACCAGCAGAGACTTGTACAGGGAATTATCATCTGGGGCCAACGTCCTGACTTTC. It translates to CATSRDLYRELSSGANVLTF.

The V gene is TRBV9, the J gene TRBJ2-3; tentatively, D is TRBD2 (6 bases). CDR3 length: 16 residues. Germline V gene lookup returns CDR1 SGDLS and CDR2 YYNGEE. Trimming removed 0 bases at V and 5 bases at J, with 16 bases between. For the CDR3, the DNA is TGTGCCAGCAGCGTAGGAGTCGGGGGTGCCGGAGATACGCAGTATTTT. It encodes CASSVGVGGAGDTQYF.

V gene TRBV7-3 combines with J gene TRBJ1-2; 8 bases are shared with TRBD1. The CDR3 totals 12 residues. The germline V gene encodes CDR1 SGHTA and CDR2 FQGTGA. J lost 9 bases, V lost 5 bases, and 5 bases had no gene match. In DNA form, the CDR3 reads TGTGCCAGCAGCCCGGACAGGGTTAGCTACACCTTC. Encoded protein: CASSPDRVSYTF.

On this clone: At the DNA level, this CDR3 is encoded by other sequences in the same sample as well. This sequence joins TRBV5-1 and TRBJ1-3, with D unclear. Looked up from germline, CDR1 is SGHRS and CDR2 is YFSETQ. Trimming took 1 base from V and 0 from J, leaving 8 bases between them. The CDR3 consists of 15 residues. The CDR3 is CASSLFSGSGNTIYF. The CDR3 nucleotides read TGCGCCAGCAGCTTGTTTTCAGGCTCTGGAAACACCATATATTTT.

The CDR3 reads CASSDSAGADYNEQFF. Here the CDR3 DNA reads TGTGCCAGCAGTGACTCAGCGGGGGCCGATTACAATGAGCAGTTCTTC. The gene calls are TRBV6-4 and TRBJ2-1; 8 nucleotides align to TRBD2. Unmatched junction bases numbered 5, after V lost 0 bases and J lost 4 bases. The germline gives CDR1 MRHNA, CDR2 SNTAGT. The CDR3 has 16 residues.

The chain joins TRBV3-1 (or the pseudogene TRBV3-2) to TRBJ1-6, with a weak D call TRBD1 (6 bases). Trimming took 1 base from V and 0 from J, leaving 10 bases between them. The CDR3 is made up of 17 amino acids. Germline-derived CDR1 and CDR2 are LGHDT and YNNKEL (reference sequence). The CDR3 bases are TGTGCCAGCAGCCAAGCAAGCAGGGGCTCCTATAATTCACCCCTCCACTTT. Its protein product is CASSQASRGSYNSPLHF.

The chain links TRBV9 to TRBJ2-3; TRBD2 matches at 8 bases. V shed 0 bases and J 3 bases; nucleotides not matched to a gene: 3. There are 15 residues in the CDR3. Germline V gives CDR1 SGDLS, CDR2 YYNGEE. As DNA, the CDR3 is TGTGCCAGCAGCGTAGGCTCTAGCGGGACAGATACGCAGTATTTT. Translation gives CASSVGSSGTDTQYF.

The chain has TRBV29-1 and TRBJ1-1, with 10 bases aligning to TRBD1. The CDR3 contains 14 residues. Germline V lookup: CDR1 SQVTM, CDR2 ANQGSEA. Germline trimming cut 3 bases from V and 4 bases from J; bases unmatched to any gene: 5. For the CDR3, the DNA is TGCAGCGTTGAGTGGGACAGGGGAATCACTGAAGCTTTCTTT. Translation gives CSVEWDRGITEAFF.

This chain connects TRBV2 to TRBJ1-1; the match to TRBD1 covers 8 bases. This CDR3 comprises 17 residues. After removal of 8 bases from V and 0 bases from J, the junction contained 14 bases not matched to a gene. Germline loops: CDR1 SNHLY, CDR2 FYNNEI. The CDR3 DNA follows: TGTGCCAGCCTTTGGGGGACAGGAGGGATTATGAACACTGAAGCTTTCTTT. This translates into CASLWGTGGIMNTEAFF.

The chain couples TRBV3-1 (or the pseudogene TRBV3-2) to TRBJ2-7, with D perhaps TRBD1 (5 bases). The CDR3 extends over 15 amino acids. Germline loops: CDR1 LGHDT, CDR2 YNNKEL (reference sequence). The V and J ends lost 1 base and 3 bases respectively, with 13 bases between them. DNA for the CDR3: TGTGCCAGCAGCCAAGCAGGGTTGGGCCTCTACGAGCAGTACTTC. The encoded protein is CASSQAGLGLYEQYF.

The CDR3 DNA follows: TGTGCCACCCTCTCGGGTTATGGCTACACCTTC. Translated: CATLSGYGYTF. This chain joins TRBV25-1 and TRBJ1-2, with unresolved D. The germline V gene has CDR1 MGHDK and CDR2 SYGVNS. With 10 bases removed from V and 5 bases from J, the gap between germline ends came to 11 bases. This CDR3 has 11 residues.

The chain carries TRBV7-2 and TRBJ2-5, with D perhaps TRBD1 (5 bases). Looked up from germline, CDR1 is SGHTA and CDR2 is FQGNSA. V dropped 2 bases and J dropped 2 bases, with 12 bases sitting between them. The CDR3 extends over 15 amino acids. The CDR3 sequence is CASSLTGVAQETQYF. In DNA form, the CDR3 reads TGTGCCAGCAGCTTAACAGGAGTCGCTCAAGAGACCCAGTACTTC.

This clone was counted between two and nine times. V is TRBV6-5 and J is TRBJ2-7; no firm D call. In germline, CDR1 is MNHEY, CDR2 SVGAGI. Trimming removed 6 bases from V and 1 base from J, with 4 bases in between. The CDR3 is 11 residues long. The CDR3 reads CASRQSYEQYF. The CDR3 region has the DNA TGTGCCAGCAGACAGTCCTACGAGCAGTACTTC.

The V and J genes are TRBV11-2 and TRBJ1-4, with D tentatively TRBD1 (6 bases). The CDR3 is made up of 15 amino acids. Deletions cut 8 bases from V and 3 bases from J, with 16 bases between. CDR1 and CDR2 (germline): SGHAT, FQNNGV. The CDR3 loop reads CASGVVPGANEKLFF. The DNA of the CDR3 is TGTGCCAGCGGGGTCGTGCCAGGGGCTAATGAAAAACTGTTTTTT.

This clone was found once. V and J are TRBV9 and TRBJ2-2, with D uncertain. V shed 2 bases and J shed 2 bases, with 10 bases lying between them. CDR1 SGDLS and CDR2 YYNGEE come from the germline V gene. This CDR3 spans 15 amino acids. The CDR3 nucleotides are TGTGCCAGCAGCGTCCGAAGCACCAACACCGGGGAGCTGTTTTTT. This gives the protein CASSVRSTNTGELFF.

The genes are TRBV11-3 and TRBJ1-3; D is perhaps TRBD1 (5 bases). V lost 2 bases to trimming and J lost 0 bases, with 14 bases between them. CDR1 and CDR2 from the germline V gene are SGHNT and YENEEA. The CDR3 loop spans 17 amino acids. DNA of the CDR3: TGTGCCAGCAGCTTAACCGGAGGGGTCGGCTCTGGAAACACCATATATTTT. It specifies CASSLTGGVGSGNTIYF.

The rearrangement uses TRBV7-9 and TRBJ2-1; the D gene is possibly TRBD2 (6 bases). CDR3 length equals 13 residues. V gave up 1 base and J gave up 8 bases, with 9 bases separating them. From germline, CDR1 is SEHNR and CDR2 FQNEAQ (reference sequence). For the CDR3, the DNA is TGTGCCAGCAGCTTAGGACTAGACTATGAGCAGTTCTTC. Translation: CASSLGLDYEQFF.

A single count supports this clone. The V gene is TRBV12-3 or TRBV12-4, the J gene TRBJ1-2; D is unresolved. The CDR3 sequence is 13 residues long. The ends were cut back, 6 bases at V and 5 bases at J, with 13 bases in the middle. The CDR3 bases are TGTGCCAGCAGCCCCGGACGGGATTATGGCTACACCTTC. It encodes CASSPGRDYGYTF.

The chain combines TRBV6-5 with TRBJ1-2; 7 positions match TRBD1. With 5 bases clipped from V and 11 bases from J, the junction kept 5 bases outside the gene matches. Germline loops: CDR1 MNHEY, CDR2 SVGAGI. This CDR3 has 11 amino acids. This CDR3 reads CASSNRQGYTF. The CDR3 nucleotides are TGTGCCAGCAGTAACCGACAGGGTTACACCTTC.